This TCR beta chain emerged from a study of cytomegalovirus exposure and HLA in healthy donors. Study background: Most donors, 81% of over 300 genotyped, fell in the Caucasian-associated ancestry cluster.

V lost 2 bases and J lost 3, with 10 bases in between. Germline assignment: CDR1 MNHNS and CDR2 SASEGT. The CDR3 is 14 residues long. With respect to this clone: As yet, its antigen is unknown.

Points from the study as a whole: A later analysis found that most CMV-associated TCR beta chains appeared HLA-restricted. In a later analysis, V- and J-gene trimming of beta chains associated with a DCLRE1C missense variant, replicated independently.

The PCR contained 60 Vbeta and 13 Jbeta primers. Sequencing used immunoSEQ multiplex PCR; TCRdb keeps in-frame clones, though not all of them. The sample includes over 150,000 clones, 65% to 85% of them seen just once. The chain uses TRBV6-1 and TRBJ1-1; no firm D call. Sequences were obtained from PBMCs. This receptor was taken from a woman in her twenties or thirties in good health and CMV-seropositive. CDR3 sequence (DNA): TGTGCCAGCAGTGAAATCCACGGGGACACTGAAGCTTTCTTT. The encoded protein is CASSEIHGDTEAFF.